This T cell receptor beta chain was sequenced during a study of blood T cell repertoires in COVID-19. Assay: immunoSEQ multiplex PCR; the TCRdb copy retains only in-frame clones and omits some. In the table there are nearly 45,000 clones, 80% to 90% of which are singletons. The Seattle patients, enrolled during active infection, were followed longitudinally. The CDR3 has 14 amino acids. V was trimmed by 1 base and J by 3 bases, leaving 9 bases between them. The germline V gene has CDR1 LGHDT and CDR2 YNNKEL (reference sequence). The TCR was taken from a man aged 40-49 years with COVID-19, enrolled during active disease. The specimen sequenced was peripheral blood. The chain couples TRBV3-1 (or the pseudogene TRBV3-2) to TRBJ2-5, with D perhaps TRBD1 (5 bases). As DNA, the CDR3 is TGTGCCAGCAGCCAAGTTGGCAGGGAAGAGACCCAGTACTTC. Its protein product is CASSQVGREETQYF.